This T cell receptor (beta chain) is drawn from a study of blood T cell repertoires in COVID-19. At the level of the study: Sources were T cells, B-cell-depleted T cells, or PBMCs; the material itself was cDNA or gDNA.

Original data processing: Estimated nucleated cell counts came from reference gene primer amplification. Measured with immunoSEQ multiplex PCR; TCRdb has only the in-frame clones, and not every one. The V and J calls and the clone size are those of that table, but D and trimming were determined from the DNA. Of roughly 60,000 clones detected, roughly four fifths appear once; the ten largest clones hold approximately 6%. The CDR3 spans 16 residues. Germline V gene data show CDR1 as LGHNA and CDR2 as YNFKEQ. V shed 1 base and J 4 bases; nucleotides not matched to a gene: 5. This receptor was obtained from a human donor in a cohort sampled during active or convalescent COVID-19. V is TRBV4-2 and J is TRBJ1-4; TRBD1 agrees at 8 bases. Source material: peripheral blood. CDR3 region: CASSQGDRGLNEKLFF. The DNA for the CDR3 is TGTGCCAGCAGCCAAGGCGACAGGGGTCTTAATGAAAAACTGTTTTTT.